The clone carrying this T cell receptor (beta chain) was picked up a small number of times. These data originate in a study of blood T cells in healthy people across ages. It was with a sample-barcoded 5' primer and a J-beta primer mix that a second PCR of roughly 7 to 11 cycles was run. TCRdb reanalysed the 5' RACE reads using MiXCR and keeps one entry per CDR3 protein. The sample lists hundreds of thousands of distinct CDR3 sequences; 20% to 25% were seen once. This CDR3 region has 13 residues. The sample consisted of blood. The sequence came from a man between 65 and 85 years old in good health. J is TRBJ2-1 and V is TRBV12-1; TRBD1, the table's D call, was not compared with the DNA. TRBV12-1 is labeled a pseudogene. The CDR3 DNA reads as TGTGCCAGCAGCCTGGGACTCACCAATGAGCAGTTCTTC. Translation: CASSLGLTNEQFF.